This T cell receptor beta chain was found in a study of cytomegalovirus exposure and HLA in healthy donors. General observations from the study: Cytomegalovirus association was assigned to more than 150 TCR beta chains.

The CDR3 has 17 amino acids. The V gene lost 1 base and the J gene lost 0 bases, with 13 bases spanning the gap. The germline V gene encodes CDR1 KGHSH and CDR2 LQKENI. Concerning this clone itself: Its antigen is not known.

The repertoire was sequenced with immunoSEQ multiplex PCR; TCRdb's copy has only in-frame clones and lacks some. The sample shows about 170,000 clones, 80% to 90% of them seen only once. This chain connects TRBV18 to TRBJ2-1, with TRBD2 as a possible D gene (6 bases). The sequencing sample was made of PBMCs. The TCR was taken from a woman aged 25-40 years in good health and CMV-seronegative. The CDR3 DNA reads TGTGCCAGCTCACCACAAGCTGGGGGGAGCTCCTACAATGAGCAGTTCTTC. Its translation is CASSPQAGGSSYNEQFF. The full variable domain, with the rest looked up from reference TRBV18 and TRBJ2-1, is NAGVMQNPRHLVRRRGQEARLRCSPMKGHSHVYWYRQLPEEGLKFMVYLQKENIIDESGMPKERFSAEFPKEGPSILRIQQVVRGDSAAYFCASSPQAGGSSYNEQFFGPGTRLTVL.